One TCR beta chain is described in this entry. Its antigen is as yet unknown. These data are taken from a study of T cells in localized non-small cell lung cancer. The CDR3 consists of 15 residues. The V end lost 2 bases, the J end lost 6 bases, and 16 bases lay between the germline ends. Germline CDR1 is LNHDA and CDR2 is SQIVND (reference sequence). General study points: Median detection of top 100 tumor clones in adjacent lung was about 60 clones. Tumor showed lower T cell clonality than uninvolved adjacent lung, where it was highest. Sequencing, confined to only one tumor region, leaves heterogeneity possible. A denser population of T cells in blood accompanied longer overall survival.

This table comes from immunoSEQ multiplex PCR, and its TCRdb copy is limited to in-frame clones, with some not included. The table records roughly 35,000 clones, 93% of them present only once. V usage is TRBV19 and J usage is TRBJ2-5; tentatively, D is TRBD1 (6 bases). Material: peripheral blood, obtained before any cancer treatment. This clonotype was obtained from a female donor of 60 years or more with stage I lung adenocarcinoma. The CDR3 spells CASSIQGPRRQTQYF. The CDR3 DNA reads TGTGCCAGTAGTATACAGGGGCCTCGGAGGCAGACCCAGTACTTC. Full variable domain (rest looked up from reference TRBV19 and TRBJ2-5): DGGITQSPKYLFRKEGQNVTLSCEQNLNHDAMYWYRQDPGQGLRLIYYSQIVNDFQKGDIAEGYSVSREKKESFPLTVTSAQKNPTAFYLCASSIQGPRRQTQYFGPGTRLLVL.